This TCR beta chain was sequenced during a study of patients and donors after allogeneic stem cell transplantation. Using its own MiXCR run on the RT-PCR reads, TCRdb lists one record per CDR3 protein. The repertoire has approximately 430,000 distinct CDR3 sequences, around 16% of them found once; the top ten carry over 6%. This clonotype was seen a few times. Trimming took off 0 bases at V and 9 bases at J, with 15 bases between the two ends. CDR3 length: 16 amino acids. Germline lookup yields CDR1 MNHEY and CDR2 SVGAGI. This clonotype was obtained from a human donor who was either an allogeneic HSCT recipient or a stem cell or donor lymphocyte infusion donor (not recorded which). It is not recorded whose cells these are; they may come from a transplant donor. Sequenced sample: blood, either unsorted or a sorted T cell fraction (not recorded which). The genes are TRBV6-5 and TRBJ1-6; D is undetermined. The CDR3 protein is CASSYSTAFRGSPLHF. Written as DNA, the CDR3 is TGTGCCAGCAGTTACTCGACCGCATTTCGAGGTTCACCCCTCCACTTT.